The 25 T cell receptor beta chains listed next were all sequenced from one sample in a study of response to subunit inactivated influenza vaccine. Using its own MiXCR run on the RT-PCR reads, TCRdb lists one record per CDR3 protein. The sample consists of 500,000 or so distinct CDR3 sequences, 16% of them appearing once. The sample was CD4+ T cells sorted from PBMCs, taken less than 25 months after vaccination. Receptor source: a man between 50 and 75 years old who received an inactivated influenza vaccine.

The gene calls are TRBV5-8 and TRBJ2-3, with TRBD2 as a possible D gene (6 bases). Germline V lookup: CDR1 SGHTS, CDR2 YDEGEE. V was trimmed by 1 base and J by 12 bases, leaving 12 bases between them. This CDR3 has 12 residues. This CDR3 reads CASSLTGVGQYF. CDR3 in DNA: TGTGCCAGCAGCTTGACGGGGGTGGGACAGTATTTT.

The CDR3 coding sequence is TGTGCCTGCCAAAACAGGGTGTTAACAGATACGCAGTATTTT. Its translation is CACQNRVLTDTQYF. The chain uses TRBV7-8 and TRBJ2-3; a possible D gene is TRBD1 (6 bases). This CDR3 contains 14 residues. Germline V gene lookup returns CDR1 SGHVS and CDR2 FQNEAQ. V was shortened by 11 bases and J by 3 bases, with 18 bases between the two germline ends.

There are many counts of this clonotype. The rearrangement links TRBV12-3 or TRBV12-4 to TRBJ2-3, with D perhaps being TRBD1 or TRBD2 (5 bases each). V lost 6 bases, J lost 4 bases, and 17 bases lay in between. There are 15 residues in the CDR3. The CDR3 loop is CASRPRDLWADTQYF. The CDR3 DNA sequence: TGTGCCAGCAGGCCACGGGACCTCTGGGCAGATACGCAGTATTTT.

The chain has TRBV7-9 and TRBJ2-1; D is uncertain. The CDR3 sequence is 14 residues long. The germline V gene has CDR1 SEHNR and CDR2 FQNEAQ (reference sequence). Trimming took 1 base from V and 5 from J, leaving 9 bases between them. In DNA form, the CDR3 reads TGTGCCAGCAGCTTAGATACTTGCCACAATGAGCAGTTCTTC. Translated, it gives CASSLDTCHNEQFF. The whole variable domain, remainder taken from reference TRBV7-9 and TRBJ2-1, is DTGVSQNPRHKITKRGQNVTFRCDPISEHNRLYWYRQTLGQGPEFLTYFQNEAQLEKSRLLSDRFSAERPKGSFSTLEIQRTEQGDSAMYLCASSLDTCHNEQFFGPGTRLTVL.

V is TRBV5-1 and J is TRBJ2-1, with TRBD2 matching over 14 bases. The CDR3 has 18 residues. Germline V gene sequence: CDR1 SGHRS, CDR2 YFSETQ. V shed 4 bases, J shed 7 bases, and the junction held 13 bases outside the gene matches. CDR3 nucleotides: TGCGCCAGCAGCCCGGGACTAGCGGGAGTGGGCCCAGGGAATGAGCAGTTCTTC. As protein: CASSPGLAGVGPGNEQFF.

The chain combines TRBV7-9 with TRBJ2-3; weak D call: TRBD2 (5 bases). Trimming cost V 5 bases and J 1 base, with 13 bases left between them. CDR3 length: 15 residues. Germline CDR1 SEHNR, CDR2 FQNEAQ (reference sequence). CDR3 bases: TGTGCCAGCAGCATGAGGGATTATGGCACAGATACGCAGTATTTT. Its protein is CASSMRDYGTDTQYF. Combining the CDR3 with reference TRBV7-9 and TRBJ2-3 gives the whole variable domain DTGVSQNPRHKITKRGQNVTFRCDPISEHNRLYWYRQTLGQGPEFLTYFQNEAQLEKSRLLSDRFSAERPKGSFSTLEIQRTEQGDSAMYLCASSMRDYGTDTQYFGPGTRLTVL.

This clonotype was observed many times. The rearrangement links TRBV7-9 to TRBJ2-1, with D perhaps TRBD2 (6 bases). V was cut by 5 bases and J by 6 bases, with 17 bases left in between. The length of the CDR3 is 15 residues. CDR1 SEHNR and CDR2 FQNEAQ come from the germline V gene (reference sequence). CDR3 sequence (DNA): TGTGCCAGCAGCCCCCACGGGAGTAGCGCCAATGAGCAGTTCTTC. Its protein product is CASSPHGSSANEQFF.

In this sample, this clonotype turned up a few times. V usage is TRBV5-1 and J usage is TRBJ2-1, with 7 bases that match TRBD2. Germline V lookup: CDR1 SGHRS, CDR2 YFSETQ. This CDR3 has 15 amino acids. V shed 0 bases and J 7 bases; nucleotides not matched to a gene: 7. CDR3 coding DNA: TGCGCCAGCAGCTTGGCCACGGGAGGCTTTAATGAGCAGTTCTTC. Translation: CASSLATGGFNEQFF.

This clonotype was seen at least ten times. An end of the junction does not agree with germline; a read error may underlie this. The chain employs TRBV5-1 and TRBJ2-3; TRBD1 agrees at 7 bases. The CDR3 has 14 residues. Germline loops: CDR1 SGHRS, CDR2 YFSETQ. CDR3: CASSPGQSTDTQYF. CDR3 nucleotide sequence: TGTGCCAGCAGCCCGGGACAGAGCACAGATACGCAGTATTTT.

There are a few counts of this clonotype. This sequence joins TRBV10-3 and TRBJ2-4; 10 bases line up with TRBD2. Germline CDR1 reads ENHRY; CDR2 reads SYGVKD. There are 15 residues in the CDR3. The V gene end was trimmed by 10 bases and the J gene end by 7 bases; junction bases not matched to a gene: 13. The CDR3 loop reads CATLASGGSGNIQYF. The CDR3 nucleotides are TGTGCCACCCTTGCTAGCGGGGGATCGGGGAACATTCAGTACTTC.

This clonotype has more than one count but fewer than ten. The V and J genes are TRBV5-8 and TRBJ2-1; D remains ambiguous. Trimming took off 7 bases at V and 1 base at J, with 3 bases between the two ends. CDR1 and CDR2 (germline): SGHTS, YDEGEE. This CDR3 contains 11 residues. The CDR3 nucleotides are TGTGCCAGCGGTTCCTACAATGAGCAGTTCTTC. Protein sequence: CASGSYNEQFF.

This clonotype was found a few times. This sequence joins TRBV18 and TRBJ2-5, with D unresolved. Germline lookup yields CDR1 KGHSH and CDR2 LQKENI. With 3 bases removed from V and 5 bases from J, the gap between germline ends came to 16 bases. The CDR3 length is 15 residues. The CDR3 protein is CASSPSQNIGETQYF. Written as DNA, the CDR3 is TGTGCCAGCTCACCGAGCCAAAACATCGGGGAGACCCAGTACTTC.

This clonotype was recorded a few times. CDR3 DNA sequence: TGTGCCAGCAGTTTGAAAGCGGGAGACTACAATGAGCAGTTCTTC. Protein: CASSLKAGDYNEQFF. The rearrangement links TRBV12-3 or TRBV12-4 to TRBJ2-1; the match to TRBD2 covers 8 bases. With 3 bases clipped from V and 3 bases from J, the junction kept 4 bases outside the gene matches. CDR3 length: 15 residues.

This chain links TRBV4-1 with TRBJ1-5; TRBD1 is a possible D gene (6 bases). CDR1 is MGHRA and CDR2 is YSYEKL in the germline V gene. Trimming removed 2 bases at V and 0 bases at J, with 14 bases between. This CDR3 is built from 17 residues. Written as DNA, the CDR3 is TGCGCCAGCAGCCAACCGACAGGAGGGTATAGCAATCAGCCCCAGCATTTT. It codes for CASSQPTGGYSNQPQHF.

This chain connects TRBV21-1 to TRBJ2-3. TRBV21-1 is assigned pseudogene status. The length of the CDR3 is 15 residues. CDR3 region: CASMPGISSTDTQYF. As DNA, the CDR3 is TGTGCCAGCATGCCTGGGATCAGTAGCACAGATACGCAGTATTTT.

The chain links TRBV5-1 to TRBJ2-5; maybe TRBD2 (5 bases). With 7 bases removed from V and 5 bases from J, the gap between germline ends came to 21 bases. Per the germline V gene, CDR1 is SGHRS and CDR2 is YFSETQ. The CDR3 is made up of 15 amino acids. CDR3 sequence (DNA): TGCGCCAGCCGAGCTGCGGGCCTACCCCAGGAGACCCAGTACTTC. The encoded protein is CASRAAGLPQETQYF.

The chain joins TRBV5-6 to TRBJ2-3, with TRBD2 matching 9 bases. V shed 5 bases and J 5 bases; nucleotides not matched to a gene: 15. The CDR3 runs 17 residues. The germline V gene encodes CDR1 SGHDT and CDR2 YYEEEE. The CDR3 DNA follows: TGTGCCAGCAGTTCTCGAATGGGACTAGCATTGAGAGATACGCAGTATTTT. Translation: CASSSRMGLALRDTQYF.

The chain recombines TRBV20-1 with TRBJ2-2, with D possibly TRBD2 on 6 matching bases. The CDR3 runs 14 residues. From germline, CDR1 is DFQATT and CDR2 SNEGSKA (reference sequence). The V gene lost 5 bases and the J gene lost 0 bases, with 10 bases spanning the gap. Here the CDR3 DNA reads TGCAGTGCTGGGGGGTTAGCGAACACCGGGGAGCTGTTTTTT. Translated, it gives CSAGGLANTGELFF.

In this sample, this clonotype turned up a few times. The V and J genes are TRBV7-6 and TRBJ2-5, with D perhaps matching TRBD1 or TRBD2 (5 bases each). The ends were cut back, 5 bases at V and 4 bases at J, with 17 bases in the middle. Germline V gene lookup returns CDR1 SGHVS and CDR2 FNYEAQ. CDR3 size: 15 residues. CDR3 amino acids: CASSPPFGALETQYF. In nucleotides, the CDR3 is TGTGCCAGCAGCCCCCCCTTCGGGGCTTTAGAGACCCAGTACTTC.

This clonotype was picked up a small number of times. The chain recombines TRBV5-5 with TRBJ1-5, with 8 bases identical to TRBD1. The V gene's germline CDR1 is SGHKS and CDR2 YYEKEE (reference sequence). The ends lost 1 base at V and 3 bases at J; junction bases unmatched: 9. The CDR3 totals 17 residues. DNA of the CDR3: TGTGCCAGCAGCTTGTCACCCGGGACAGGAAACAATCAGCCCCAGCATTTT. Protein product: CASSLSPGTGNNQPQHF. The entire variable domain, with the rest obtained from reference TRBV5-5 and TRBJ1-5, is as follows: DAGVTQSPTHLIKTRGQQVTLRCSPISGHKSVSWYQQVLGQGPQFIFQYYEKEERGRGNFPDRFSARQFPNYSSELNVNALLLGDSALYLCASSLSPGTGNNQPQHFGDGTRLSIL.

As to this clonotype: One end of the junction does not line up with germline, which may come from a read error. The chain is built from TRBV28 and TRBJ1-2, with D tentatively TRBD1 (6 bases). Germline CDR1 is MDHEN and CDR2 is SYDVKM. The CDR3 length is 15 residues. The CDR3 loop is CASSPLRGLNYGYTF. The CDR3 DNA follows: TGTGCCAGCAGTCCCCTCAGGGGACTTAACTATGGCTATACCTTC.

This clonotype occurred many times. The V gene is TRBV10-3, the J gene TRBJ2-7; 11 bases match TRBD2. Losses at the gene ends were 0 bases for V and 6 bases for J; bases not matched to a gene: 4. The CDR3 runs to 15 residues. CDR1 and CDR2 from the germline V gene are ENHRY and SYGVKD. The CDR3 bases are TGTGCCATCAGTGAGTCTAGCGGGGGGGCGTTCGAGCAGTACTTC. Translating gives CAISESSGGAFEQYF.

This clonotype was detected a few times. V is TRBV7-8 and J is TRBJ2-1, with 7 bases lining up with TRBD2. V lost 1 base and J lost 6; bases outside the gene matches: 6. Germline CDR1 SGHVS, CDR2 FQNEAQ. The CDR3 runs 15 residues. The CDR3: CASSLGFGTINEQFF. The CDR3 DNA reads TGTGCCAGCAGCTTAGGTTTTGGGACTATCAATGAGCAGTTCTTC.

This clonotype has more than one count but fewer than ten. V usage is TRBV29-1 and J usage is TRBJ2-1; 16 nucleotides align to TRBD2. The length of the CDR3 is 14 residues. Per the germline V gene, CDR1 is SQVTM and CDR2 is ANQGSEA. The V gene end was trimmed by 6 bases and the J gene end by 9 bases; junction bases not matched to a gene: 5. The CDR3 region is CSVGTSGRASEQFF. CDR3 in DNA: TGCAGCGTCGGGACTAGCGGGAGGGCCAGTGAGCAGTTCTTC.

Turning to this clonotype: The junction departs from germline at one end; a sequencing error may be responsible. The chain is built from TRBV18 and TRBJ2-7, with 9 bases fitting TRBD1. Germline V gene sequence: CDR1 KGHSH, CDR2 LQKENI. This CDR3 comprises 13 residues. CDR3 residues: CASSPNTEGQGVF. The CDR3 bases are TGTGCCAGCTCACCCAACACGGAGGGACAGGGAGTATTC.